Detailed here is one T cell receptor beta chain. Its antigen is unidentified. It is unclear where the CDR3 begins or ends on the DNA, so no DNA is shown, and the CDR3 is as TCRdb lists it. This specimen belongs to a study of CD8+CD57+ T cells in acquired aplastic anemia. About the study: Roughly 3.2 ug was the average amount of DNA from sorted CD4+ and CD8+ cells.

The template used for profiling TCR beta VDJ and CDR3 was genomic DNA. One entry per CDR3 protein, called by TCRdb with MiXCR from the reads. The data hold approximately 250,000 distinct CDR3 sequences, with about 80% observed a single time. Flow cytometry had shown expanded CD8+CD57+ cells in the patients chosen for sequencing. With no exception, the patients had severe acquired aplastic anemia. Overall study findings and caveats: The same twenty-nine CD8+ CDR3 sequences occurred in patients and in controls. Simpson's diversity of CD8+ cells was not significantly different in patients compared with controls.

Germline CDR1 reads SEHNR; CDR2 reads FQNEAQ (reference sequence). Inclusive of both ends, the CDR3 amounts to 16 amino acids. J is TRBJ2-6 and V is TRBV7-9. This clonotype was obtained from a human donor with aplastic anemia. Sequencing was performed on sorted CD4+, CD8+, or CD8+CD57+ T cells (not recorded which) from PBMCs. This chain's CDR3 is CASSLKEHTQYFGLTF.